Presented here are 8 T cell receptor beta chains from one specimen sequenced in a study of blood T cell repertoires in COVID-19. Using immunoSEQ multiplex PCR, the repertoire was profiled, and TCRdb retains in-frame clones only, with some absent. The table has some 50,000 clones, 70% to 90% seen once; the top ten hold around 3.1%. The specimen was PBMCs or T cells enriched from blood (not recorded which). The source of these receptors is a woman in her forties or fifties who had recovered from COVID-19.

This chain connects TRBV4-3 to TRBJ1-1; D gene uncertain. The V end was cut by 1 base, the J end by 8 bases, with 8 bases between. In germline, CDR1 is LGHNA, CDR2 YSLEER. The CDR3 is 12 amino acids. The CDR3 nucleotides read TGCGCCAGCAGCCAAGGTGCCAGAGAAGCTTTCTTT. Its protein product is CASSQGAREAFF.

The V and J genes are TRBV11-2 and TRBJ2-7; tentatively, D is TRBD2 (5 bases). The germline V gene has CDR1 SGHAT and CDR2 FQNNGV. The CDR3 has 18 amino acids. V was shortened by 5 bases and J by 3 bases, with 26 bases between the two germline ends. As DNA, the CDR3 is TGTGCCAGCAGCCACTTGGGAGAAGGCCCCCAAGGCCACTACGAGCAGTACTTC. Protein: CASSHLGEGPQGHYEQYF. Variable domain in full (rest from reference TRBV11-2 and TRBJ2-7): EAGVAQSPRYKIIEKRQSVAFWCNPISGHATLYWYQQILGQGPKLLIQFQNNGVVDDSQLPKDRFSAERLKGVDSTLKIQPAKLEDSAVYLCASSHLGEGPQGHYEQYFGPGTRLTVT.

V and J are TRBV7-3 and TRBJ2-7; 7 bases are shared with TRBD2. V lost 1 base, J lost 0 bases, and 3 bases stayed unmatched. The CDR3 length is 15 residues. The germline gives CDR1 SGHTA, CDR2 FQGTGA. CDR3: CASSLMGGSSYEQYF. The CDR3, as DNA: TGTGCCAGCAGCTTAATGGGGGGGAGCTCCTACGAGCAGTACTTC.

The V and J genes are TRBV9 and TRBJ1-6, with D tentatively TRBD1 (6 bases). Trimming removed 3 bases from V and 9 bases from J, with 13 bases in between. Germline CDR1 and CDR2: SGDLS and YYNGEE. The CDR3 is 14 residues long. The DNA of the CDR3 is TGTGCCAGCAGCGCCACAGGGAGTGCTTCACCCCTCCACTTT. Protein sequence: CASSATGSASPLHF.

This clone was picked up a small number of times. This chain joins TRBV28 and TRBJ1-2, with 12 bases matching TRBD1. The J segment lost 8 bases and the V segment lost 6 bases, leaving 7 bases of the junction unmatched. Germline loops: CDR1 MDHEN, CDR2 SYDVKM. This CDR3 comprises 14 residues. In DNA, the CDR3 is TGTGCCAGCAGCCCGGGACAGGGGGCTGGGGGCTACACCTTC. Translated: CASSPGQGAGGYTF.

The CDR3 bases are TGTGCCAGCGGGAGGGGCGCGGTGTACGAGCAGTACTTC. The encoded protein is CASGRGAVYEQYF. The chain combines TRBV6-5 with TRBJ2-7; 7 positions match TRBD2. CDR3 length: 13 amino acids. CDR1 is MNHEY and CDR2 is SVGAGI in the germline V gene. Losses at the gene ends were 8 bases for V and 4 bases for J; bases not matched to a gene: 8.

The chain has TRBV6-5 and TRBJ2-7; 9 nucleotides agree with TRBD1. The CDR3 spans 12 residues. Germline V gene data show CDR1 as MNHEY and CDR2 as SVGAGI. The V segment lost 7 bases and the J segment 3 bases; nucleotides outside the gene matches: 1. CDR3 coding DNA: TGTGCCAGCACGACAGGGGGCTACGAGCAGTACTTC. Residues: CASTTGGYEQYF.

The chain employs TRBV5-6 and TRBJ1-1, with TRBD1 as a possible D gene (6 bases). The length of the CDR3 is 11 residues. Germline values: CDR1 SGHDT, CDR2 YYEEEE. The germline V and J ends were trimmed by 4 bases and 10 bases, with 11 bases remaining between them. The CDR3 here is CASSREGGAFF. The DNA for the CDR3 is TGTGCCAGCAGCCGGGAGGGGGGAGCTTTCTTT.